The rows below give T cell receptor beta chains drawn from one sample of a study of blood T cells in healthy people across ages. TCRdb analysed the 5' RACE reads with MiXCR anew, one entry per CDR3 protein. Here the sample spans about a million distinct CDR3 sequences, around two fifths being singletons. Material: blood. These receptors came from a man between 18 and 29 years old in good health. Each CDR3 is given with its conserved first and last residue. D genes are given only for firm matches. Expanded clones get a size class; other rows say once, few or many, or leave the size out.

V gene,clone size,D gene,J gene,CDR3 protein,CDR3 DNA
TRBV20-1,.,TRBD2,TRBJ2-1,CSAFPGLAAIYNEQFF,TGCAGTGCTTTCCCGGGACTAGCGGCGATCTACAATGAGCAGTTCTTC
TRBV3-1,few,.,TRBJ1-6,CASSQGRGLYNSPLHF,TGTGCCAGCAGCCAAGGCAGGGGCCTTTATAATTCACCCCTCCACTTT
TRBV10-3,.,TRBD2,TRBJ2-5,CAINSGRETQYF,TGTGCCATCAATAGCGGGCGGGAGACCCAGTACTTC
TRBV5-1,.,TRBD1,TRBJ2-2,CASRPSGTGGVLDTGELFF,TGCGCCAGCAGGCCTTCTGGGACAGGGGGCGTATTGGACACCGGGGAGCTGTTTTTT
TRBV11-2,many,.,TRBJ1-2,CASSLGGFYGYTF,TGTGCCAGCAGTTTGGGAGGGTTCTATGGCTACACCTTC
TRBV12-3/TRBV12-4,.,TRBD1,TRBJ1-2,CASSPTGVTGYTF,TGTGCCAGCAGTCCTACAGGGGTTACGGGCTACACCTTC
TRBV9,.,TRBD2,TRBJ2-1,CASSPQTSGGTQFF,TGTGCCAGCAGCCCTCAGACTAGCGGGGGAACGCAGTTCTTC
TRBV20-1,few,.,TRBJ2-3,CSATDPSTDTQYF,TGCAGTGCTACGGACCCAAGCACAGATACGCAGTATTTT
TRBV27,few,.,TRBJ2-6,CASSLMGFRESGANVLTF,TGTGCCAGCAGTTTAATGGGGTTTAGGGAGTCTGGGGCCAACGTCCTGACTTTC
TRBV13,few,.,TRBJ1-1,CASSPEQGSVNTEAFF,TGTGCCAGCAGCCCAGAACAGGGCTCGGTGAACACTGAAGCTTTCTTT
TRBV29-1,.,.,TRBJ1-1,CSVVPGNTEAFF,TGCAGCGTTGTCCCTGGGAACACTGAAGCTTTCTTT
TRBV29-1,few,.,TRBJ2-6,CSVLRQASGANVLTF,TGCAGCGTTTTAAGACAGGCGTCTGGGGCCAACGTCCTGACTTTC
TRBV7-2,.,.,TRBJ1-1,CASSPGGKSFTEAFF,TGTGCCAGCAGCCCCGGGGGCAAGTCGTTCACTGAAGCTTTCTTT
TRBV6-6,few,TRBD1,TRBJ1-2,CASSYLGQAPGGYTF,TGTGCCAGCAGTTACTTGGGACAGGCCCCTGGAGGCTACACCTTC